The 17 T cell receptor beta chains listed next were all sequenced from one sample in a study of blood T cell repertoires in COVID-19 (dated by TCRdb to about 2020). Libraries were constructed by the immunoSEQ multiplex PCR assay. Imported from immuneACCESS, the table was reduced by TCRdb to in-frame sequences with V and J called. These copies leave out some clones; in studies compared against another copy, an unresolved V gene accounts for under half, and the cause of the remainder is not known. The sample yields fewer than 200,000 clones; roughly 80% were counted once. Roughly 1.9% of the sample rests with the top ten. Sequencing was done on a sample of peripheral blood. These receptors all stem from a woman of 80 years or more with acute or convalescent COVID-19.

This sequence joins TRBV14 and TRBJ1-1; D gene ambiguous. The V gene lost 0 bases and the J gene lost 2 bases, with 16 bases spanning the gap. This CDR3 region has 17 residues. Germline V lookup: CDR1 SGHDN, CDR2 FVKESK. This CDR3 reads CASSQDLRPWSNTEAFF. The CDR3 nucleotides are TGTGCCAGCAGCCAAGATCTTAGGCCGTGGAGTAACACTGAAGCTTTCTTT. Filled out from reference TRBV14 and TRBJ1-1, the complete variable domain reads EAGVTQFPSHSVIEKGQTVTLRCDPISGHDNLYWYRRVMGKEIKFLLHFVKESKQDESGMPNNRFLAERTGGTYSTLKVQPAELEDSGVYFCASSQDLRPWSNTEAFFGQGTRLTVV.

The genes are TRBV3-1 (or the pseudogene TRBV3-2) and TRBJ2-2; D uncertain. Deletions cut 0 bases from V and 4 bases from J, with 9 bases between. Germline values: CDR1 LGHDT, CDR2 YNNKEL (reference sequence). CDR3 size: 15 residues. This CDR3 reads CASSQDGRFTGELFF. CDR3 sequence (DNA): TGTGCCAGCAGCCAAGATGGCAGATTCACCGGGGAGCTGTTTTTT.

The V and J genes are TRBV10-2 and TRBJ1-1, with D possibly matching TRBD1 (5 bases). The CDR3 loop spans 15 amino acids. V lost 9 bases and J 5 bases, leaving 22 bases between the germline ends. The germline CDR1 and CDR2 sequences are WSHSY and SAAADI. The CDR3 is CASLNSAGRRTEAFF. CDR3 nucleotide sequence: TGCGCCAGTTTGAATTCTGCAGGGAGGAGGACTGAAGCTTTCTTT.

The chain employs TRBV7-6 and TRBJ2-7, with D maybe TRBD1 (7 bases). The CDR3 covers 14 residues. Germline CDR1 is SGHVS and CDR2 is FNYEAQ. V shed 5 bases and J shed 3 bases, with 14 bases lying between them. The CDR3 nucleotides are TGTGCCAGCAGCCCCGCGGGACAGAACTACGAGCAGTACTTC. It codes for CASSPAGQNYEQYF.

V and J are TRBV19 and TRBJ1-4, with D tentatively TRBD1 (5 bases). The germline V and J ends were trimmed by 7 bases and 4 bases, with 10 bases remaining between them. The CDR3 extends over 13 amino acids. Germline loops: CDR1 LNHDA, CDR2 SQIVND (reference sequence). The CDR3 region is CASTDSLNEKLFF. Here the CDR3 DNA reads TGTGCCAGTACCGACAGCCTTAATGAAAAACTGTTTTTT. The whole variable domain, filled in from reference TRBV19 and TRBJ1-4, reads DGGITQSPKYLFRKEGQNVTLSCEQNLNHDAMYWYRQDPGQGLRLIYYSQIVNDFQKGDIAEGYSVSREKKESFPLTVTSAQKNPTAFYLCASTDSLNEKLFFGSGTQLSVL.

The chain carries TRBV7-6 and TRBJ2-5; D is possibly TRBD2 (7 bases). The CDR3 length is 15 residues. Germline V lookup: CDR1 SGHVS, CDR2 FNYEAQ. V lost 4 bases and J lost 5, with 17 bases in between. CDR3 sequence (DNA): TGTGCCAGCAGCTCCCGAGGGGGGGGAAGGGAGACCCAGTACTTC. Encoded protein: CASSSRGGGRETQYF.

The chain links TRBV3-1 (or the pseudogene TRBV3-2) to TRBJ2-2; D might be TRBD2 (6 bases). This CDR3 spans 16 amino acids. The V gene lost 0 bases and the J gene lost 5 bases, with 13 bases spanning the gap. Looked up from germline, CDR1 is LGHDT and CDR2 is YNNKEL (reference sequence). CDR3 in amino acids: CASSQDAEGGTGELFF. CDR3 sequence (DNA): TGTGCCAGCAGCCAAGATGCGGAGGGCGGGACCGGGGAGCTGTTTTTT.

This chain joins TRBV28 and TRBJ1-1; TRBD1 might be the D (5 bases). Germline-derived CDR1 and CDR2 are MDHEN and SYDVKM. This CDR3 has 17 residues. Trimming cost V 5 bases and J 0 bases, with 19 bases left between them. The CDR3 here is CASSPIWTRVMNTEAFF. The DNA of the CDR3 is TGTGCCAGCAGTCCGATATGGACCAGGGTCATGAACACTGAAGCTTTCTTT. Full variable domain (missing parts from reference TRBV28 and TRBJ1-1): DVKVTQSSRYLVKRTGEKVFLECVQDMDHENMFWYRQDPGLGLRLIYFSYDVKMKEKGDIPEGYSVSREKKERFSLILESASTNQTSMYLCASSPIWTRVMNTEAFFGQGTRLTVV.

The J gene is TRBJ2-3, the V gene TRBV5-1; 11 bases align to TRBD2. V shed 4 bases, J shed 1 base, and the junction held 5 bases outside the gene matches. The CDR3 extends over 16 amino acids. Germline V gene lookup returns CDR1 SGHRS and CDR2 YFSETQ. This CDR3 is CASSNVAGGGTDTQYF. The CDR3, as DNA: TGCGCCAGCAGCAACGTAGCGGGAGGGGGCACAGATACGCAGTATTTT. The full variable domain, in which reference TRBV5-1 and TRBJ2-3 provide the parts outside the CDR3, is KAGVTQTPRYLIKTRGQQVTLSCSPISGHRSVSWYQQTPGQGLQFLFEYFSETQRNKGNFPGRFSGRQFSNSRSEMNVSTLELGDSALYLCASSNVAGGGTDTQYFGPGTRLTVL.

This clone was found once. The rearrangement links TRBV12-3 or TRBV12-4 to TRBJ2-7, with no clear D. The CDR3 covers 13 residues. V lost 7 bases to trimming and J lost 0 bases, with 10 bases between them. The CDR3, as DNA: TGTGCCAGCACCCCGAGAGGCTCCTACGAGCAGTACTTC. This sequence encodes CASTPRGSYEQYF.

The V and J genes are TRBV3-1 (or the pseudogene TRBV3-2) and TRBJ2-7, with TRBD1 matching 7 bases. With 0 bases clipped from V and 4 bases from J, the junction kept 9 bases outside the gene matches. Germline assignment: CDR1 LGHDT and CDR2 YNNKEL (reference sequence). The CDR3 covers 16 residues. This CDR3 is CASSQDGRQGRYEQYF. The CDR3 DNA reads TGTGCCAGCAGCCAAGATGGGAGACAGGGTCGGTACGAGCAGTACTTC.

The genes are TRBV5-6 and TRBJ2-5, with a possible D match to TRBD1 (6 bases). Trimming removed 0 bases at V and 4 bases at J, with 16 bases between. Per the germline V gene, CDR1 is SGHDT and CDR2 is YYEEEE. The CDR3 extends over 16 amino acids. The DNA for the CDR3 is TGTGCCAGCAGCTTGGATCAGGGGATAGAAATAGAGACCCAGTACTTC. This gives the protein CASSLDQGIEIETQYF.

The chain is built from TRBV5-6 and TRBJ2-3; D is perhaps TRBD2 (6 bases). The germline gives CDR1 SGHDT, CDR2 YYEEEE. V gave up 4 bases and J gave up 2 bases, with 26 bases separating them. This CDR3 has 19 residues. The CDR3 DNA sequence: TGTGCCAGCAGCGTATTAAGGGGCAGGAGGGGCCTTCCCACAGATACGCAGTATTTT. Its protein is CASSVLRGRRGLPTDTQYF.

This chain connects TRBV12-5 to TRBJ2-7; the D gene is possibly TRBD1 (5 bases). Germline V gives CDR1 LGHNT, CDR2 FRNRAP. There are 14 residues in the CDR3. V dropped 7 bases and J dropped 2 bases, with 15 bases sitting between them. The CDR3 here is CASVPDLGAYEQYF. As DNA, the CDR3 is TGTGCTAGTGTCCCTGATCTAGGGGCCTACGAGCAGTACTTC.

This chain uses TRBV6-5 with TRBJ2-1; D might be TRBD2 (5 bases). Per germline, CDR1 MNHEY and CDR2 SVGAGI. V lost 4 bases, J lost 9 bases, and 13 bases lay in between. This CDR3 spans 13 amino acids. The CDR3 reads CASSWRPEGEQFF. CDR3 nucleotide sequence: TGTGCCAGCAGTTGGCGGCCAGAGGGTGAGCAGTTCTTC.

This rearrangement joins TRBV5-1 to TRBJ1-2; 7 bases agree with TRBD1. The CDR3 has 18 amino acids. V shed 0 bases and J 7 bases; nucleotides not matched to a gene: 18. CDR1 and CDR2 from the germline V gene are SGHRS and YFSETQ. The CDR3 loop reads CASSLVLAGSTGSGGYTF. The DNA for the CDR3 is TGCGCCAGCAGCTTGGTATTAGCTGGTTCGACAGGGAGTGGTGGCTACACCTTC.

This clone has more than one count but fewer than ten. The chain links TRBV5-1 to TRBJ2-1, with 7 bases aligning to TRBD1. Germline loops: CDR1 SGHRS, CDR2 YFSETQ. V dropped 0 bases and J dropped 0; count of bases not matched to a gene: 6. CDR3 length equals 17 residues. The CDR3 nucleotides are TGCGCCAGCAGCTTGGGGGGGACAGACGGCTCCTACAATGAGCAGTTCTTC. Translated: CASSLGGTDGSYNEQFF.